This TCR beta chain was documented in a study of T cell repertoires in cytomegalovirus infection. Overall study context: Carrying CMV and the relevant HLA type showed in public TCR beta signatures.

V was cut by 4 bases and J by 5 bases, with 8 bases left in between. This CDR3 has 13 residues. The germline V gene has CDR1 MNHNS and CDR2 SASEGT. Study outcomes and limitations: HLA-C-restricted CMV clonotypes gave the most frequent clonotype in two of eight donors. Public TCR beta family frequency separated CMV-and-HLA carriers, including in an independent cohort.

There are a few counts of this clonotype. Its antigen is not known. TCRdb called the reads again in MiXCR, with one record for every CDR3 protein. The sample lists more than 150,000 distinct CDR3 sequences; around 20% were seen once. Sequencing was done on a sample of PBMCs. J is TRBJ1-4 and V is TRBV6-1, with no clear D. The sequence derives from a human donor in good health (CMV status not recorded). Some clones in this sample may be carry-over from other donors' samples. CDR3 DNA: TGTGCCAGCAGTGTCAGTGAGAATGAAAAACTGTTTTTT. Translation gives CASSVSENEKLFF.